This TCR beta chain derives from a study of cytomegalovirus exposure and HLA in healthy donors. The CDR3 is 16 amino acids. Germline CDR1 reads MDHEN; CDR2 reads SYDVKM. V lost 4 bases, J lost 2 bases, and 15 bases lay in between. Here immunoSEQ multiplex PCR was the method, and the copy in TCRdb shows in-frame clones only, minus some. Of over 150,000 clones listed, around 84% are singletons. The V call is TRBV28, the J call TRBJ1-5, with D possibly being TRBD1 (6 bases). The clonotype originates from a human donor in good health. Sequenced input: PBMCs. The CDR3 DNA is TGTGCCAGCAGTTACCCACAGGGCATTCGCAATCAGCCCCAGCATTTT. Encoded protein: CASSYPQGIRNQPQHF.